Each of the 23 T cell receptor beta chains below was sequenced from the same sample in a study of radiation and T cells in renal cell carcinoma. Time point reported: blood 2 weeks post-SBRT. Treatment defined: 15 Gy SBRT to primary tumor, nephrectomy 4 weeks later. TCRdb's table, derived via immunoSEQ multiplex PCR, lists solely in-frame clones and lacks some. The sample lists about 130,000 clones; approximately 85% were seen once. The sample consisted of blood, taken from a patient whose treatment included radiotherapy and nephrectomy. These receptors came from a man aged 50-59 years with renal cell carcinoma.

The J gene is TRBJ2-6, the V gene TRBV18, with D unresolved. Trimming removed 1 base at V and 3 bases at J, with 10 bases between. Germline V lookup: CDR1 KGHSH, CDR2 LQKENI. This CDR3 contains 16 residues. CDR3 region: CASSPLLSVGANVLTF. CDR3 in DNA: TGTGCCAGCTCACCACTTCTAAGCGTTGGGGCCAACGTCCTGACTTTC.

The rearrangement links TRBV9 to TRBJ2-3; 11 bases agree with TRBD2. V was clipped by 3 bases and J by 5 bases; unmatched bases: 14. Per germline, CDR1 SGDLS and CDR2 YYNGEE. The CDR3 covers 18 residues. The CDR3 loop is CASSGRLAGGPSLDTQYF. The CDR3 DNA follows: TGTGCCAGCAGCGGCCGCTTAGCGGGGGGGCCGAGTCTAGATACGCAGTATTTT.

The rearrangement links TRBV9 to TRBJ2-7; 8 positions agree with TRBD1. The CDR3 length is 16 residues. V was clipped by 0 bases and J by 5 bases; unmatched bases: 10. The germline V gene encodes CDR1 SGDLS and CDR2 YYNGEE. As DNA, the CDR3 is TGTGCCAGCAGCGTAGGAGTCGGGACAGGTAGCCACGAGCAGTACTTC. Translating gives CASSVGVGTGSHEQYF.

The J gene is TRBJ2-3, the V gene TRBV11-3, with 9 positions matching TRBD1. V dropped 2 bases and J dropped 1; count of bases not matched to a gene: 4. CDR3 size: 16 residues. Per the germline V gene, CDR1 is SGHNT and CDR2 is YENEEA. The CDR3 DNA sequence: TGTGCCAGCAGCTTACGGGACAGGGTGTGCACAGATACGCAGTATTTT. The encoded protein is CASSLRDRVCTDTQYF.

CDR3 region: CASSAGPTEYSPLHF. DNA for the CDR3: TGTGCCAGCAGCGCGGGACCAACAGAGTATTCACCCCTCCACTTT. This sequence joins TRBV9 and TRBJ1-6, with D tentatively TRBD1 (5 bases). The germline V gene has CDR1 SGDLS and CDR2 YYNGEE. Trimming took off 3 bases at V and 8 bases at J, with 15 bases between the two ends. The CDR3 length is 15 residues.

This chain connects TRBV6-1 to TRBJ1-2; weak D call: TRBD1 (6 bases). V lost 5 bases and J lost 8, with 12 bases in between. The length of the CDR3 is 12 residues. Germline lookup yields CDR1 MNHNS and CDR2 SASEGT. The CDR3 reads CASSTGLWGYTF. The CDR3 DNA follows: TGTGCCAGCAGTACAGGGCTTTGGGGCTACACCTTC.

The chain has TRBV10-3 and TRBJ2-7; 8 nucleotides align to TRBD2. The CDR3 extends over 19 amino acids. V shed 6 bases and J 3 bases; nucleotides not matched to a gene: 22. Germline-derived CDR1 and CDR2 are ENHRY and SYGVKD. The CDR3: CAISGTGGGSLPPFYEQYF. The CDR3 DNA sequence: TGTGCCATCAGCGGTACGGGCGGGGGGTCTCTCCCCCCTTTCTACGAGCAGTACTTC.

Comments on this clone: A junction boundary mismatches the germline segment, possibly from a read error. V is TRBV7-6 and J is TRBJ2-7; the D call may be TRBD1 or TRBD2 (5 bases each). The length of the CDR3 is 15 residues. From germline, CDR1 is SGHVS and CDR2 FNYEAQ. The CDR3 bases are TGTGCCAGCAGCTTAGGTCAGGGAGTCTCCTTCGAGCAGTACTTC. Translated: CASSLGQGVSFEQYF.

This clone turned up a few times. The rearrangement links TRBV14 to TRBJ2-1; D not resolved. V shed 6 bases and J shed 8 bases, with 11 bases lying between them. The CDR3 is made up of 12 amino acids. CDR1 and CDR2 from the germline V gene are SGHDN and FVKESK. The DNA for the CDR3 is TGTGCCAGCAGTCCAATCAATGATGAGCAGTTCTTC. The encoded protein is CASSPINDEQFF.

This clone was seen a handful of times. The sample contains more than one DNA sequence encoding this CDR3. The chain combines TRBV7-3 with TRBJ2-1; no reliable D call. This CDR3 has 15 amino acids. Germline V lookup: CDR1 SGHTA, CDR2 FQGTGA. Deletions cut 2 bases from V and 0 bases from J, with 8 bases between. CDR3 sequence: CASSLGVSSYNEQFF. The CDR3 DNA is TGTGCCAGCAGCTTAGGTGTAAGCTCCTACAATGAGCAGTTCTTC.

The rearrangement links TRBV7-2 to TRBJ1-2; D unclear. The germline V gene encodes CDR1 SGHTA and CDR2 FQGNSA. This CDR3 has 15 residues. V was cut by 5 bases and J by 7 bases, with 20 bases left in between. CDR3 DNA: TGTGCCAGCAGCCCGGGCCGGAGAGACATCCGTGGCTACACCTTC. Protein product: CASSPGRRDIRGYTF. Using reference TRBV7-2 and TRBJ1-2 for the parts outside the CDR3, the full variable domain is GAGVSQSPSNKVTEKGKDVELRCDPISGHTALYWYRQSLGQGLEFLIYFQGNSAPDKSGLPSDRFSAERTGGSVSTLTIQRTQQEDSAVYLCASSPGRRDIRGYTFGSGTRLTVV.

The chain has TRBV27 and TRBJ1-1; D call uncertain. V was cut by 6 bases and J by 5 bases, with 13 bases left in between. CDR3 size: 13 residues. Germline V CDR1 and CDR2: MNHEY, SMNVEV (reference sequence). DNA of the CDR3: TGTGCCAGCAGCTTCGTCGTTGCTACTGAAGCTTTCTTT. Protein product: CASSFVVATEAFF.

The rearrangement links TRBV30 to TRBJ1-3; D gene unclear. The CDR3 length is 12 residues. V lost 0 bases and J 4 bases, leaving 4 bases between the germline ends. The V gene's germline CDR1 is GTSNPN and CDR2 SVGIG (reference sequence). CDR3 sequence: CAWSVSGNTIYF. The CDR3 nucleotides read TGTGCCTGGAGTGTATCCGGAAACACCATATATTTT.

The chain is built from TRBV2 and TRBJ2-1, with no clear D. The germline V and J ends were trimmed by 2 bases and 8 bases, with 10 bases remaining between them. Germline V gene data show CDR1 as SNHLY and CDR2 as FYNNEI. CDR3 size: 13 residues. In nucleotides, the CDR3 is TGTGCCAGCAGTGAAATCGTGTCCCATGAGCAGTTCTTC. Its protein product is CASSEIVSHEQFF.

The rearrangement joins TRBV18 to TRBJ2-1; D may be TRBD1 (6 bases). Trimming stripped 6 bases from V and 7 bases from J, with 13 bases between. This CDR3 is built from 13 residues. CDR1 and CDR2 (germline): KGHSH, LQKENI. CDR3 nucleotide sequence: TGTGCCAGCTCCGTTGGGGGCCTAAATGAGCAGTTCTTC. This translates into CASSVGGLNEQFF. Variable domain in full (rest from reference TRBV18 and TRBJ2-1): NAGVMQNPRHLVRRRGQEARLRCSPMKGHSHVYWYRQLPEEGLKFMVYLQKENIIDESGMPKERFSAEFPKEGPSILRIQQVVRGDSAAYFCASSVGGLNEQFFGPGTRLTVL.

This rearrangement joins TRBV4-1 to TRBJ1-2; the D gene is possibly TRBD1 (5 bases). Germline V lookup: CDR1 MGHRA, CDR2 YSYEKL. V lost 4 bases and J lost 5, with 8 bases in between. This CDR3 spans 12 amino acids. The CDR3 spells CASSPGGYGYTF. CDR3 nucleotide sequence: TGCGCCAGCAGCCCTGGGGGTTATGGCTACACCTTC.

The V gene is TRBV27, the J gene TRBJ1-1; tentatively, D is TRBD1 (6 bases). Germline CDR1 is MNHEY and CDR2 is SMNVEV (reference sequence). Trimming removed 2 bases at V and 4 bases at J, with 11 bases between. This CDR3 region has 14 residues. The CDR3 reads CASSLRTEVTEAFF. The DNA for the CDR3 is TGTGCCAGCAGTTTAAGGACAGAGGTCACTGAAGCTTTCTTT.

This clone turned up a few times. The chain combines TRBV4-1 with TRBJ2-3; 9 positions agree with TRBD1. V gave up 4 bases and J gave up 2 bases; unmatched junction bases: 4. Germline-derived CDR1 and CDR2 are MGHRA and YSYEKL. This CDR3 is built from 15 residues. The DNA for the CDR3 is TGCGCCAGCAGCCGGACAGGGGATGACACAGATACGCAGTATTTT. Amino acids: CASSRTGDDTDTQYF.

The chain combines TRBV7-2 with TRBJ2-7; 10 bases fit TRBD2. This CDR3 is built from 14 residues. Germline values: CDR1 SGHTA, CDR2 FQGNSA. V lost 3 bases, J lost 4 bases, and 3 bases stayed unmatched. CDR3 residues: CASSFQAGGYEQYF. The CDR3 DNA follows: TGTGCCAGCAGCTTTCAAGCGGGGGGGTACGAGCAGTACTTC.

CDR3 DNA: TGTGCCAGCAGCTTAGGAGCGGACCTGAGCACAGATACGCAGTATTTT. Protein product: CASSLGADLSTDTQYF. The gene calls are TRBV11-2 and TRBJ2-3, with TRBD2 as a possible D gene (5 bases). V dropped 1 base and J dropped 0 bases, with 11 bases sitting between them. CDR3 size: 16 residues. CDR1 SGHAT and CDR2 FQNNGV come from the germline V gene.

The gene calls are TRBV7-9 and TRBJ1-3; D gene unclear. The CDR3 consists of 13 residues. Trimming stripped 3 bases from V and 4 bases from J, with 7 bases between. Germline CDR1 SEHNR, CDR2 FQNEAQ (reference sequence). CDR3: CASSLAQGNTIYF. The CDR3 coding sequence is TGTGCCAGCAGCTTGGCACAGGGAAACACCATATATTTT.

The gene calls are TRBV5-1 and TRBJ1-3, with D possibly TRBD1 on 5 matching bases. Germline V CDR1 and CDR2: SGHRS, YFSETQ. V was clipped by 6 bases and J by 1 base, with 17 bases between them. This CDR3 has 16 residues. CDR3 protein: CASKEQGVESGNTIYF. The CDR3 nucleotides read TGCGCCAGCAAGGAGCAGGGTGTCGAGTCTGGAAACACCATATATTTT. Together with reference TRBV5-1 and TRBJ1-3, the CDR3 gives the full variable domain: KAGVTQTPRYLIKTRGQQVTLSCSPISGHRSVSWYQQTPGQGLQFLFEYFSETQRNKGNFPGRFSGRQFSNSRSEMNVSTLELGDSALYLCASKEQGVESGNTIYFGEGSWLTVV.

The chain carries TRBV7-2 and TRBJ2-3; D remains ambiguous. Germline lookup yields CDR1 SGHTA and CDR2 FQGNSA. Trimming shortened V by 6 bases and J by 2 bases, and 9 bases separated the two germline ends. CDR3 length equals 13 residues. The CDR3 nucleotides read TGTGCCAGCAGTTTGGGGTACACAGATACGCAGTATTTT. Encoded protein: CASSLGYTDTQYF.